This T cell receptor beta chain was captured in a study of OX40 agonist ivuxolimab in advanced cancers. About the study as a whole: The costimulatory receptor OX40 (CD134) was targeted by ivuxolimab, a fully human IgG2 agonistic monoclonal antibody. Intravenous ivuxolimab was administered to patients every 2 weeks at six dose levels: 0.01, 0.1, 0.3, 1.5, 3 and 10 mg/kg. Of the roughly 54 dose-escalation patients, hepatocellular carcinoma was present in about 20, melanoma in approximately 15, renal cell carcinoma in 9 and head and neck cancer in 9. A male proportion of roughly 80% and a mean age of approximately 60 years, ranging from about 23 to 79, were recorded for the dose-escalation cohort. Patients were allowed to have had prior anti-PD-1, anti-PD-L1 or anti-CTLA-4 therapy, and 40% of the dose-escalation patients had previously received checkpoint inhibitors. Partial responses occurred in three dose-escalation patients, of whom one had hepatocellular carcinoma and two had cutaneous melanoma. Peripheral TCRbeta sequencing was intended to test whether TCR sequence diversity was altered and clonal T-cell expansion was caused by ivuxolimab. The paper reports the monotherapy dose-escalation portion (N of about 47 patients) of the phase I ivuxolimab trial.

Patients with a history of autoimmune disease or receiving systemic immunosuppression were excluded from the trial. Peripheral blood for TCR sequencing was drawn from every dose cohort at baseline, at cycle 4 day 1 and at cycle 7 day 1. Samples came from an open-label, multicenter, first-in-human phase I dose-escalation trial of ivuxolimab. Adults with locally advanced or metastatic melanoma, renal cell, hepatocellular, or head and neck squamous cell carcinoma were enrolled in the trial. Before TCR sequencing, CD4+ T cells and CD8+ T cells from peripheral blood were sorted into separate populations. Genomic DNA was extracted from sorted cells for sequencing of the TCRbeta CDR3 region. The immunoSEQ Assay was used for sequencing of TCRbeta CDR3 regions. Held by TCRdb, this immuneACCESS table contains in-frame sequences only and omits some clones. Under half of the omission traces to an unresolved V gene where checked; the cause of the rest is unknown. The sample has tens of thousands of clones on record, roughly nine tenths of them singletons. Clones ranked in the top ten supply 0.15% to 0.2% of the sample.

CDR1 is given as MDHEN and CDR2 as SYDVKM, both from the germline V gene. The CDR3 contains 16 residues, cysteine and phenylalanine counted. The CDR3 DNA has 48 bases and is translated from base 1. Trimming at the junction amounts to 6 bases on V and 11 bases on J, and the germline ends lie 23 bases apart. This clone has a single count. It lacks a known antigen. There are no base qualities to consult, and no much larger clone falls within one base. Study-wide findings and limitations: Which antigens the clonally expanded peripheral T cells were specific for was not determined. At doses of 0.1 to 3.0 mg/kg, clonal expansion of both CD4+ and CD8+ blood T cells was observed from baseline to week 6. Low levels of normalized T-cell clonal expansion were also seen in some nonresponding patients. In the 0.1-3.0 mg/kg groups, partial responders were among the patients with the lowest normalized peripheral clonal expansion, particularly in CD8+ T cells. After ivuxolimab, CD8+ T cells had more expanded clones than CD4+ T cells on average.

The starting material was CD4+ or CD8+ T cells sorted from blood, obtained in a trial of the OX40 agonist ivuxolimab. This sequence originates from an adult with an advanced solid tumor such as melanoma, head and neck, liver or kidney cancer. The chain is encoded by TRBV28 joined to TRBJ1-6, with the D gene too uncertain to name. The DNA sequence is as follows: TGTGCCAGCAGCTCCCCCACTAGCGCCCAGCCGGCACCCCTCCACTTT. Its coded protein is CASSSPTSAQPAPLHF.